One sample yielded the 21 T cell receptor beta chains listed below, sequenced in a study of blood T cell repertoires in COVID-19. Data came from immunoSEQ multiplex PCR; TCRdb stores just in-frame clones and leaves some out. This sample has fewer than 500,000 clones, with approximately 86% found just once. The sample was PBMCs or T cells enriched from blood (not recorded which). The receptor set was obtained from a woman aged 18-30 years who had recovered from COVID-19.

The sample holds one count of this clone. The CDR3 region has the DNA TGTGCCAGCAGCACTGTTCAGGGTACCTACGAGCAGTACTTC. Residues: CASSTVQGTYEQYF. This chain uses TRBV7-2 with TRBJ2-7; a possible D gene is TRBD1 (5 bases). The V gene's germline CDR1 is SGHTA and CDR2 FQGNSA. V lost 5 bases and J 2 bases, leaving 13 bases between the germline ends. The CDR3 contains 14 residues.

This chain links TRBV9 with TRBJ1-2, with 8 nucleotides matching TRBD1. Germline loops: CDR1 SGDLS, CDR2 YYNGEE. The CDR3 runs 15 residues. V gave up 4 bases and J gave up 8 bases; unmatched junction bases: 13. The CDR3 here is CASSPIPGQARGYTF. In DNA form, the CDR3 reads TGTGCCAGCAGCCCCATACCGGGACAGGCGAGAGGCTACACCTTC.

For the CDR3, the DNA is TGTGCTAGTGGTTCCACACAGACCAACACCGGGGAGCTGTTTTTT. Translation gives CASGSTQTNTGELFF. V and J are TRBV12-5 and TRBJ2-2; D remains unclear. CDR1 and CDR2 (germline): LGHNT, FRNRAP. The germline V and J ends were trimmed by 4 bases and 2 bases, with 11 bases remaining between them. CDR3 size: 15 residues. Full variable domain (missing parts from reference TRBV12-5 and TRBJ2-2): DARVTQTPRHKVTEMGQEVTMRCQPILGHNTVFWYRQTMMQGLELLAYFRNRAPLDDSGMPKDRFSAEMPDATLATLKIQPSEPRDSAVYFCASGSTQTNTGELFFGEGSRLTVL.

CDR3 nucleotides: TGTGCCACGGAGGACAGGGGCCACGAGCAGTACTTC. Amino acid sequence: CATEDRGHEQYF. This chain connects TRBV19 to TRBJ2-7; 9 positions agree with TRBD1. Trimming cost V 10 bases and J 5 bases; bases outside gene matches: 6. Germline-derived CDR1 and CDR2 are LNHDA and SQIVND (reference sequence). There are 12 residues in the CDR3.

This clone has just a few counts. The rearrangement joins TRBV23-1 to TRBJ1-1; 9 bases are shared with TRBD1. TRBV23-1 qualifies as an ORF whose function is uncertain. This CDR3 has 16 residues. Unmatched junction bases numbered 11, after V lost 4 bases and J lost 5 bases. As DNA, the CDR3 is TGCGCCAGCAGTCGCCCCGGGACAGGGAGAAGTACTGAAGCTTTCTTT. It codes for CASSRPGTGRSTEAFF.

This clone was found a few times. This chain links TRBV7-2 with TRBJ1-3; TRBD1 might be the D (6 bases). This CDR3 region has 17 residues. CDR1 is SGHTA and CDR2 is FQGNSA in the germline V gene. Trimming removed 5 bases at V and 7 bases at J, with 24 bases between. The CDR3 DNA is TGTGCCAGCAGCCTGATCACCTTAACAGGGCCGAGGAACACCATATATTTT. Encoded protein: CASSLITLTGPRNTIYF.

The CDR3 here is CASSFRDRGRVMDEKLFF. The CDR3 nucleotides are TGTGCCAGCAGCTTCCGGGACAGGGGGCGAGTTATGGATGAAAAACTGTTTTTT. The rearrangement joins TRBV7-9 to TRBJ1-4; TRBD1 matches at 12 bases. This CDR3 has 18 amino acids. Germline-derived CDR1 and CDR2 are SEHNR and FQNEAQ (reference sequence). V lost 3 bases to trimming and J lost 6 bases; unmatched junction nucleotides: 11.

Remarks on this clone: Distinct nucleotide sequences in the sample also encode this CDR3. The chain recombines TRBV5-4 with TRBJ1-2; TRBD1 might be the D (5 bases). Germline assignment: CDR1 SGHNT and CDR2 YYREEE (reference sequence). This CDR3 has 12 amino acids. Trimming stripped 0 bases from V and 7 bases from J, with 7 bases between. CDR3 sequence reads: CASSLDRGGYTF. CDR3 nucleotide sequence: TGTGCCAGCAGCTTGGATAGGGGTGGCTACACCTTC.

The V call is TRBV5-1, the J call TRBJ1-6, with a tentative D call TRBD1 (5 bases). CDR3 length: 16 residues. Trimming cost V 2 bases and J 7 bases, with 16 bases left between them. Germline V gene data show CDR1 as SGHRS and CDR2 as YFSETQ. CDR3 amino acids: CASSLTGIVGNSPLHF. The CDR3 coding sequence is TGCGCCAGCAGCTTAACAGGTATCGTCGGGAATTCACCCCTCCACTTT.

This chain connects TRBV28 to TRBJ1-3, with 7 bases identical to TRBD1. Trimming removed 5 bases from V and 3 bases from J; junction bases left unmatched: 13. This CDR3 is 17 amino acids long. Germline V gene sequence: CDR1 MDHEN, CDR2 SYDVKM. In DNA form, the CDR3 reads TGTGCCAGCAGTCGACAGGGCGACTACTTCGGTGGAAACACCATATATTTT. Amino acids: CASSRQGDYFGGNTIYF.

This chain uses TRBV28 with TRBJ2-7, with TRBD1 matching 9 bases. V dropped 4 bases and J dropped 0; count of bases not matched to a gene: 16. Per germline, CDR1 MDHEN and CDR2 SYDVKM. CDR3 length: 19 amino acids. The CDR3 DNA is TGTGCCAGCAGTTGGCCATCCGGGACAGGGCGACCGAGCTCCTACGAGCAGTACTTC. Translation gives CASSWPSGTGRPSSYEQYF.

The CDR3 loop is CAWTPDRSYEQYF. CDR3 DNA sequence: TGTGCCTGGACACCGGACAGGTCCTACGAGCAGTACTTC. J is TRBJ2-7 and V is TRBV30, with TRBD1 identical over 7 bases. This CDR3 has 13 amino acids. From germline, CDR1 is GTSNPN and CDR2 SVGIG (reference sequence). The junction had 4 bases not matched to a gene; V was cut back by 4 bases and J by 1 base.

The rearrangement uses TRBV5-1 and TRBJ2-7; perhaps TRBD1 as D (5 bases). V gave up 0 bases and J gave up 7 bases, with 14 bases separating them. Germline V gene lookup returns CDR1 SGHRS and CDR2 YFSETQ. The CDR3 runs 14 residues. The CDR3 bases are TGCGCCAGCAGCTTGGAATCACAGGTTCGGGAGCAGTACTTC. It specifies CASSLESQVREQYF. The whole variable domain, remainder taken from reference TRBV5-1 and TRBJ2-7, is KAGVTQTPRYLIKTRGQQVTLSCSPISGHRSVSWYQQTPGQGLQFLFEYFSETQRNKGNFPGRFSGRQFSNSRSEMNVSTLELGDSALYLCASSLESQVREQYFGPGTRLTVT.

This chain uses TRBV7-9 with TRBJ1-4; maybe TRBD1 (6 bases). This CDR3 spans 16 amino acids. Germline loops: CDR1 SEHNR, CDR2 FQNEAQ (reference sequence). The germline V and J ends were trimmed by 1 base and 5 bases, with 14 bases remaining between them. This CDR3 is CASSLGGLNLNEKLFF. In nucleotides, the CDR3 is TGTGCCAGCAGCTTAGGGGGGCTAAACCTCAATGAAAAACTGTTTTTT.

The rearrangement joins TRBV6-5 to TRBJ1-5; 9 bases agree with TRBD1. This CDR3 has 13 residues. V trimming: 7 bases; J trimming: 7 bases; junction bases outside the gene matches: 5. Germline CDR1 and CDR2: MNHEY and SVGAGI. CDR3 in amino acids: CASTVDRGQPQHF. For the CDR3, the DNA is TGTGCCAGCACCGTGGACAGGGGACAGCCCCAGCATTTT.

The chain carries TRBV28 and TRBJ2-7; 10 bases are a match to TRBD2. J was trimmed by 6 bases and V by 8 bases; bases with no gene match: 10. The germline V gene has CDR1 MDHEN and CDR2 SYDVKM. The CDR3 loop spans 14 amino acids. The CDR3 sequence: CASEIAGGISEQYF. The CDR3 nucleotides read TGTGCCAGCGAAATAGCGGGGGGTATAAGCGAGCAGTACTTC.

The V gene is TRBV7-9, the J gene TRBJ1-1; a possible D gene is TRBD1 (5 bases). Between the trimmed V and J ends, which lost 7 bases and 0 bases, there was a span of 12 bases. Germline CDR1 reads SEHNR; CDR2 reads FQNEAQ (reference sequence). The CDR3 runs 14 residues. For the CDR3, the DNA is TGTGCCAGCACCGGCAGGGACTTGAACACTGAAGCTTTCTTT. It yields the protein CASTGRDLNTEAFF.

V and J are TRBV19 and TRBJ1-6; no clear D gene. The length of the CDR3 is 14 residues. V was shortened by 5 bases and J by 9 bases, with 14 bases between the two germline ends. Germline V gene data show CDR1 as LNHDA and CDR2 as SQIVND (reference sequence). CDR3 DNA: TGTGCCAGTAGTTCCCACACGGGTGGTTCACCCCTCCACTTT. Amino acid sequence: CASSSHTGGSPLHF.

The chain uses TRBV7-3 and TRBJ1-1; D is unclear. The CDR3 spans 13 residues. CDR1 and CDR2 from the germline V gene are SGHTA and FQGTGA. V shed 5 bases and J shed 1 base, with 8 bases lying between them. The CDR3 DNA is TGTGCCAGCAGCCCTACGCGGAACACTGAAGCTTTCTTT. Residues: CASSPTRNTEAFF.

The chain employs TRBV2 and TRBJ1-2, with D possibly matching TRBD1 (6 bases). The germline V and J ends were trimmed by 10 bases and 3 bases, with 21 bases remaining between them. This CDR3 region has 15 residues. CDR1 and CDR2 from the germline V gene are SNHLY and FYNNEI. The CDR3 reads CATRPTSAGDYGYTF. In DNA, the CDR3 is TGTGCCACCCGACCAACGTCCGCAGGGGACTATGGCTACACCTTC.

The chain recombines TRBV7-9 with TRBJ2-5; tentatively, D is TRBD1 (5 bases). Trimming shortened V by 5 bases and J by 2 bases, and 9 bases separated the two germline ends. Germline CDR1 SEHNR, CDR2 FQNEAQ (reference sequence). This CDR3 comprises 13 residues. CDR3 DNA: TGTGCCAGCAGCCGTACAGGACAAGAGACCCAGTACTTC. Its protein is CASSRTGQETQYF.